The 21 T cell receptor beta chains below were found in one sample sequenced in a study of T cells after yellow fever vaccination. TCRdb re-called the 5' RACE reads through MiXCR, storing one row per CDR3 protein. The repertoire consists of 40,000 to 50,000 distinct CDR3 sequences, with around 6.8% occurring once and the leading ten covering over 9.5%. The sample was PBMCs, either bulk or a sorted T-cell subset (CD4+, CD8+, memory, or dextramer-sorted; not recorded which), taken 45 days after the yellow fever booster vaccination. Receptor source: a man aged 25 to 40 who received the YFV17D yellow fever vaccine.

This clonotype occurred many times. The genes are TRBV24-1 and TRBJ2-1; D not certain. Per the germline V gene, CDR1 is KGHDR and CDR2 is SFDVKD. V was shortened by 5 bases and J by 3 bases, with 10 bases between the two germline ends. The CDR3 runs to 14 residues. CDR3 sequence (DNA): TGTGCCACCAGTGCTCATGGGGACTACAATGAGCAGTTCTTC. This gives the protein CATSAHGDYNEQFF.

This clonotype was observed many times. The rearrangement uses TRBV6-2 or TRBV6-3 and TRBJ1-5; D perhaps matches TRBD1 (5 bases). This CDR3 spans 16 amino acids. In germline, CDR1 is MNHEY, CDR2 SVGEGT. The germline V and J ends were trimmed by 2 bases and 5 bases, with 16 bases remaining between them. The CDR3 DNA sequence: TGTGCCAGCAGTTACACCGAAGGGACGGCCGATCAGCCCCAGCATTTT. Its translation: CASSYTEGTADQPQHF.

This clonotype was counted many times. The chain combines TRBV4-2 with TRBJ2-3, with TRBD2 as a possible D gene (5 bases). The germline CDR1 and CDR2 sequences are LGHNA and YNFKEQ. Trimming took 0 bases from V and 1 from J, leaving 8 bases between them. This CDR3 has 15 residues. CDR3 bases: TGTGCCAGCAGCCAAGAACGGCGGGGCACAGATACGCAGTATTTT. The encoded protein is CASSQERRGTDTQYF.

Ten or more counts support this clonotype. J is TRBJ2-1 and V is TRBV24-1; no definite D call. V was clipped by 5 bases and J by 8 bases, with 12 bases between them. CDR3 length: 13 residues. In germline, CDR1 is KGHDR, CDR2 SFDVKD. CDR3 coding DNA: TGTGCCACCAGTGTTGCGGCGGCTGATGAGCAGTTCTTC. Translation gives CATSVAAADEQFF.

The V call is TRBV12-3 or TRBV12-4, the J call TRBJ1-2; 8 nucleotides align to TRBD1. CDR3 size: 14 residues. The trim removed 3 bases at V and 6 bases at J, leaving 6 bases unmatched. The CDR3 coding sequence is TGTGCCAGCAGTTTGGAGACAGGGGCCGATGGCTACACCTTC. This sequence encodes CASSLETGADGYTF.

This clonotype was seen at least ten times. The V call is TRBV5-1, the J call TRBJ2-2; TRBD2 agrees at 10 bases. This CDR3 is 14 amino acids long. The germline V gene encodes CDR1 SGHRS and CDR2 YFSETQ. V trimming: 0 bases; J trimming: 9 bases; junction bases outside the gene matches: 2. The CDR3 nucleotides are TGCGCCAGCAGCTTGGCACTAGCGGGGCGGGAGCTGTTTTTT. This translates into CASSLALAGRELFF.

This clonotype was recorded many times. The chain carries TRBV6-2 or TRBV6-3 and TRBJ1-1; D unclear. Deletions cut 7 bases from V and 1 base from J, with 10 bases between. This CDR3 region has 13 residues. Germline V lookup: CDR1 MNHEY, CDR2 SVGEGT. CDR3 loop: CASISGSNTEAFF. In DNA form, the CDR3 reads TGTGCCAGCATTTCGGGATCGAACACTGAAGCTTTCTTT.

This clonotype appeared many times. The rearrangement joins TRBV24-1 to TRBJ2-2, with 9 bases that match TRBD1. Germline assignment: CDR1 KGHDR and CDR2 SFDVKD. The CDR3 consists of 16 residues. The junction had 7 bases not matched to a gene; V was cut back by 6 bases and J by 3 bases. The CDR3 DNA follows: TGTGCCACCAGTAAGGCCGGGACAGGGTACACCGGGGAGCTGTTTTTT. Amino acids: CATSKAGTGYTGELFF.

This clonotype has at least ten counts. At one end the junction does not follow the germline gene, possibly because of a read error. The chain employs TRBV11-2 and TRBJ2-1; D call uncertain. Germline loops: CDR1 SGHAT, CDR2 FQNNGV. This CDR3 spans 13 amino acids. As DNA, the CDR3 is TGTGCCAGCAGCTTTCTAGGGTACAGTGAGCAGTTCTTC. This gives the protein CASSFLGYSEQFF.

This clonotype was picked up many times. V gene TRBV24-1 combines with J gene TRBJ2-3, with 7 bases matching TRBD1. V shed 7 bases, J shed 5 bases, and the junction held 8 bases outside the gene matches. CDR1 KGHDR and CDR2 SFDVKD come from the germline V gene. The CDR3 length is 14 residues. This CDR3 reads CATRAQGGGDTQYF. Here the CDR3 DNA reads TGTGCCACCAGAGCTCAAGGGGGCGGAGATACGCAGTATTTT.

About this clonotype: A much larger clone is a single base away; this may be a read error. The chain combines TRBV28 with TRBJ2-7, with 9 bases identical to TRBD1. The CDR3 has 14 amino acids. Germline CDR1 is MDHEN and CDR2 is SYDVKM. The CDR3 region is CASSTGQGLYGQYF. For the CDR3, the DNA is TGTGCCAGCAGTACGGGACAGGGCCTCTACGGGCAGTACTTC.

This clonotype was detected a few times. The V call is TRBV7-2, the J call TRBJ2-5; D gene uncertain. This CDR3 region has 11 residues. V was shortened by 3 bases and J by 11 bases, with 10 bases between the two germline ends. The germline V gene has CDR1 SGHTA and CDR2 FQGNSA. CDR3 in amino acids: CASSFPGPQYF. CDR3 DNA: TGTGCCAGCAGCTTCCCGGGTCCTCAGTACTTC. The full variable domain, rest sourced from reference TRBV7-2 and TRBJ2-5, is GAGVSQSPSNKVTEKGKDVELRCDPISGHTALYWYRQSLGQGLEFLIYFQGNSAPDKSGLPSDRFSAERTGGSVSTLTIQRTQQEDSAVYLCASSFPGPQYFGPGTRLLVL.

The chain has TRBV18 and TRBJ2-7; 7 bases map to TRBD2. CDR3 length: 15 residues. Trimming at V came to 4 bases and at J to 4 bases, leaving 10 bases not matched to a gene. Germline V gene data show CDR1 as KGHSH and CDR2 as LQKENI. This CDR3 reads CASSLTSATPYEQYF. The CDR3 DNA reads as TGTGCCAGCTCACTAACTAGCGCGACGCCTTACGAGCAGTACTTC.

This clonotype was seen repeatedly, ten times or more. This chain uses TRBV20-1 with TRBJ2-1, with TRBD2 identical over 10 bases. Germline-derived CDR1 and CDR2 are DFQATT and SNEGSKA (reference sequence). The CDR3 loop spans 13 amino acids. V shed 5 bases and J 7 bases; nucleotides not matched to a gene: 5. CDR3 in DNA: TGCAGTGCTCTACTAGCGGGATGGAATGAGCAGTTCTTC. Residues: CSALLAGWNEQFF.

The table lists this clonotype with many counts. The chain employs TRBV11-2 and TRBJ2-7; no clear D. The CDR3 is 16 amino acids. The V gene's germline CDR1 is SGHAT and CDR2 FQNNGV. Trimming removed 1 base from V and 5 bases from J, with 18 bases in between. The CDR3 bases are TGTGCCAGCAGCTTAGGTCAAACAGTAATGTCGAACGAGCAGTACTTC. Translating it yields CASSLGQTVMSNEQYF. Drawing the rest from reference TRBV11-2 and TRBJ2-7, the complete variable domain is EAGVAQSPRYKIIEKRQSVAFWCNPISGHATLYWYQQILGQGPKLLIQFQNNGVVDDSQLPKDRFSAERLKGVDSTLKIQPAKLEDSAVYLCASSLGQTVMSNEQYFGPGTRLTVT.

Only a few counts were recorded for this clonotype. V is TRBV3-1 and J is TRBJ1-5; possibly TRBD1 for D (6 bases). Germline CDR1 is LGHDT and CDR2 is YNNKEL (reference sequence). V lost 0 bases and J 6 bases, leaving 12 bases between the germline ends. CDR3 length equals 15 residues. Here the CDR3 reads CASSQDVTGSQPQHF. CDR3 bases: TGTGCCAGCAGCCAAGATGTTACAGGGAGTCAGCCCCAGCATTTT. Filled out from reference TRBV3-1 and TRBJ1-5, the complete variable domain reads DTAVSQTPKYLVTQMGNDKSIKCEQNLGHDTMYWYKQDSKKFLKIMFSYNNKELIINETVPNRFSPKSPDKAHLNLHINSLELGDSAVYFCASSQDVTGSQPQHFGDGTRLSIL.

This clonotype was seen at least ten times. The chain combines TRBV27 with TRBJ1-1; TRBD1 matches 10 bases. J lost 7 bases, V lost 5 bases, and 7 bases had no gene match. The CDR3 is 14 residues long. The germline V gene encodes CDR1 MNHEY and CDR2 SMNVEV (reference sequence). The CDR3 sequence: CASSPPGQGIEAFF. The DNA of the CDR3 is TGTGCCAGCAGTCCTCCGGGACAGGGGATTGAAGCTTTCTTT.

This clonotype was counted ten times or more. The chain recombines TRBV6-1 with TRBJ2-7; TRBD1 matches at 9 bases. The trim removed 8 bases at V and 1 base at J, leaving 9 bases unmatched. From germline, CDR1 is MNHNS and CDR2 SASEGT. This CDR3 has 15 amino acids. CDR3 protein: CASARAGQGSYEQYF. For the CDR3, the DNA is TGTGCCAGCGCGAGGGCGGGACAGGGTTCCTACGAGCAGTACTTC.

The genes are TRBV18 and TRBJ2-5; the match to TRBD1 covers 7 bases. The ends lost 3 bases at V and 5 bases at J; junction bases unmatched: 12. Germline assignment: CDR1 KGHSH and CDR2 LQKENI. This CDR3 is 16 amino acids long. The CDR3 sequence is CASSPNGPGGLETQYF. Written as DNA, the CDR3 is TGTGCCAGCTCACCCAACGGGCCAGGGGGTCTGGAGACCCAGTACTTC.

The chain joins TRBV12-3 or TRBV12-4 to TRBJ2-2, with 13 nucleotides matching TRBD2. The CDR3 covers 18 residues. DNA of the CDR3: TGTACCCTCAGTTCCCGCAGACTAGCGGGAGGCCTCACCGGGGAGCTGTTTTTT. Its translation: CTLSSRRLAGGLTGELFF.

This clonotype came up many times. V usage is TRBV7-2 and J usage is TRBJ2-2, with D hard to call. This CDR3 has 16 residues. The V gene's germline CDR1 is SGHTA and CDR2 FQGNSA. Trimming cost V 4 bases and J 0 bases, with 12 bases left between them. This CDR3 is CASSYSLTANTGELFF. Written as DNA, the CDR3 is TGTGCCAGCAGCTATTCCCTGACGGCGAACACCGGGGAGCTGTTTTTT.